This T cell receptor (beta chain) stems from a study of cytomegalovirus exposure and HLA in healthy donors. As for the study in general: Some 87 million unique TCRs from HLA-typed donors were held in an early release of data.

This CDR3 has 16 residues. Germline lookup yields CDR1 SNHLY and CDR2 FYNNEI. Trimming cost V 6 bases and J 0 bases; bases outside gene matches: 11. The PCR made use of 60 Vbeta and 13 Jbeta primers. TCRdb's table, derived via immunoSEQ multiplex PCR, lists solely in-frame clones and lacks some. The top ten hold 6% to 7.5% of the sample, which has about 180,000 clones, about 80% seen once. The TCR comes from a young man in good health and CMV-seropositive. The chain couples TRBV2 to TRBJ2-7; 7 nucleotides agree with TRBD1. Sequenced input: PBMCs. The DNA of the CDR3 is TGTGCCAGCAGACGAGAGACAGGGCCGAGCTCCTACGAGCAGTACTTC. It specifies CASRRETGPSSYEQYF.